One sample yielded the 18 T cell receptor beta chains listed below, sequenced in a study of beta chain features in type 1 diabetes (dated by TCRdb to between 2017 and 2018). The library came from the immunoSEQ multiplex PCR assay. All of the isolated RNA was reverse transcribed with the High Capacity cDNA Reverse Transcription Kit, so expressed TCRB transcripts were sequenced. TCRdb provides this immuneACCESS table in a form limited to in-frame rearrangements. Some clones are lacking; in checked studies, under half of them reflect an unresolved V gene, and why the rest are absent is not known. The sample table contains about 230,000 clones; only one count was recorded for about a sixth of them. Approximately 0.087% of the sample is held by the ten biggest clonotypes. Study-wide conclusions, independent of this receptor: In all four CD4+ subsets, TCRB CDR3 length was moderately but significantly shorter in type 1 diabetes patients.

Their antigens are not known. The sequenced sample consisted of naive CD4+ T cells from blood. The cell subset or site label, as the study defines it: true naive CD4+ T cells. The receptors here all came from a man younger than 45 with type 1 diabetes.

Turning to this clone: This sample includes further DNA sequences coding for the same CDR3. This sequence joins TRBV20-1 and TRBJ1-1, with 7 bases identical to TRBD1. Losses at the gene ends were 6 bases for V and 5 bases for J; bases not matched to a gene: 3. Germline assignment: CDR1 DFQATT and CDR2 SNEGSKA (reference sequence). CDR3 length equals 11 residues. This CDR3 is CSASGGTEAFF. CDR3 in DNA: TGCAGTGCCTCAGGGGGAACTGAAGCTTTCTTT.

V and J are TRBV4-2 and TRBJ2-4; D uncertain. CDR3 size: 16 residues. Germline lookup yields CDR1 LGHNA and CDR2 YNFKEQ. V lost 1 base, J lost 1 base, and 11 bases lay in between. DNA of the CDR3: TGTGCCAGCAGCCAAGTGACGAATGAGGCCAAAAACATTCAGTACTTC. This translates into CASSQVTNEAKNIQYF.

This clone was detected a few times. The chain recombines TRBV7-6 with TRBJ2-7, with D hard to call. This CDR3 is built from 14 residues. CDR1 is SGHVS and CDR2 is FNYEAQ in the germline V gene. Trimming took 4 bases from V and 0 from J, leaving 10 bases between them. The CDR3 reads CASSSRSSSYEQYF. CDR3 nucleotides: TGTGCCAGCAGCTCGCGTTCGAGCTCCTACGAGCAGTACTTC.

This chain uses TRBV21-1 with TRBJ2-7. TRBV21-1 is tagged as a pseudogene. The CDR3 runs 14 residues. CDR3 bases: TGTGCCAGCAGCAAAGATATCCGATACCATGAGCAGTACTTC. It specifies CASSKDIRYHEQYF.

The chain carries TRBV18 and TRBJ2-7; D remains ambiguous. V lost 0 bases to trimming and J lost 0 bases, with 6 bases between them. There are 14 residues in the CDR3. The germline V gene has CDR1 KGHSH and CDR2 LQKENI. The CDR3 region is CASSPPGFSYEQYF. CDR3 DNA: TGTGCCAGCTCACCACCGGGATTCTCCTACGAGCAGTACTTC.

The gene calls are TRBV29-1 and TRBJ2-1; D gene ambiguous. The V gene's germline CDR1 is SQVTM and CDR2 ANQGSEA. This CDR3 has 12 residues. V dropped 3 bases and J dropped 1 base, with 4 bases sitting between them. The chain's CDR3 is CSVDTSYNEQFF. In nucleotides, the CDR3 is TGCAGCGTTGACACGTCCTACAATGAGCAGTTCTTC.

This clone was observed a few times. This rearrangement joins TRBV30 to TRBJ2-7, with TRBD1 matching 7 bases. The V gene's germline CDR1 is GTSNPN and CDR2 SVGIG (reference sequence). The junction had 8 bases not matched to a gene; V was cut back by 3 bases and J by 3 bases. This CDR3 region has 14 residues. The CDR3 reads CAWRRDSPNYEQYF. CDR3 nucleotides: TGTGCCTGGAGGAGGGACAGCCCGAACTACGAGCAGTACTTC.

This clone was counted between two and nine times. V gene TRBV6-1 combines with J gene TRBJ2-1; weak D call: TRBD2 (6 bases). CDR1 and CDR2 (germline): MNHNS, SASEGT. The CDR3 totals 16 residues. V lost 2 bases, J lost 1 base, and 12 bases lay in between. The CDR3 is CASSEYGSRSYNEQFF. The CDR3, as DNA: TGTGCCAGCAGTGAATACGGGAGTAGGTCCTACAATGAGCAGTTCTTC.

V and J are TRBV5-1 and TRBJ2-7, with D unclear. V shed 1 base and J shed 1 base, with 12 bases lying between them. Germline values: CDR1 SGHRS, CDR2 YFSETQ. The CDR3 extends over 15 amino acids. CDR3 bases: TGCGCCAGCAGCTTGTCCGAAGGCCTGTCCTACGAGCAGTACTTC. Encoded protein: CASSLSEGLSYEQYF.

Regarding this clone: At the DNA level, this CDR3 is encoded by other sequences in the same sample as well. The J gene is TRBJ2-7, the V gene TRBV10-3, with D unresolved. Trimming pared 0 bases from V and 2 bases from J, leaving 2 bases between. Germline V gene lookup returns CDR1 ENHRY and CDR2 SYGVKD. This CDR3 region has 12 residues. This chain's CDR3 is CAISESPYEQYF. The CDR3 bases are TGTGCCATCAGTGAGTCCCCCTACGAGCAGTACTTC.

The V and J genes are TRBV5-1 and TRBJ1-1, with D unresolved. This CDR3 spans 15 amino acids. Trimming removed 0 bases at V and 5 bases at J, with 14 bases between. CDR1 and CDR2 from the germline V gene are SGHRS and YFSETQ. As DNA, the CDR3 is TGCGCCAGCAGCTTGGAAGTGGGGATTTCGACTGAAGCTTTCTTT. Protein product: CASSLEVGISTEAFF.

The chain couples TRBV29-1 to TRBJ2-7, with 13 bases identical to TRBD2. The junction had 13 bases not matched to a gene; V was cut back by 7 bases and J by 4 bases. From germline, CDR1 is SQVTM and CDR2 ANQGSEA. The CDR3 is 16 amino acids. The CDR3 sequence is CSASRGTSGNRYEQYF. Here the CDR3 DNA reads TGCAGCGCCTCTCGCGGGACTAGCGGGAATCGGTACGAGCAGTACTTC.

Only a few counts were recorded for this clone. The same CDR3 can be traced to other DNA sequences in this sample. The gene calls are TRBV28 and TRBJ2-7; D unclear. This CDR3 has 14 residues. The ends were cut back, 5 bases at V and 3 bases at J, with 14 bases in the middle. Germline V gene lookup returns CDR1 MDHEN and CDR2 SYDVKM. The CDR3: CASSTTVLLYEQYF. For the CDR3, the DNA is TGTGCCAGCAGTACGACGGTTCTGCTCTACGAGCAGTACTTC.

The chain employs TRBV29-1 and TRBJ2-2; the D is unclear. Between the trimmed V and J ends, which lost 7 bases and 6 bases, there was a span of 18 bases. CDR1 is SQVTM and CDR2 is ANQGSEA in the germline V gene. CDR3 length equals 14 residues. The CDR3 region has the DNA TGCAGCGGCAAGGGCCTCCTAGGGCCCGGGGAGCTGTTTTTT. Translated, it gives CSGKGLLGPGELFF.

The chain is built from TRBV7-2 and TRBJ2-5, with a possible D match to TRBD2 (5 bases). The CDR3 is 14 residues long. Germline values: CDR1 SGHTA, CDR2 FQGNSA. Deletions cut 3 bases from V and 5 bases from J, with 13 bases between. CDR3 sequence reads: CASSFREGWETQYF. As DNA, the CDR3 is TGTGCCAGCAGCTTTCGGGAAGGCTGGGAGACCCAGTACTTC.

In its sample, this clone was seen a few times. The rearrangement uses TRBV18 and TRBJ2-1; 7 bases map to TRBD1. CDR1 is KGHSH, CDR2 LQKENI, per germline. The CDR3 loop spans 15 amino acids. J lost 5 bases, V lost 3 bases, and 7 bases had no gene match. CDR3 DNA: TGTGCCAGCTCACCGACAGGGCTGGCTAACAATGAGCAGTTCTTC. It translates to CASSPTGLANNEQFF.

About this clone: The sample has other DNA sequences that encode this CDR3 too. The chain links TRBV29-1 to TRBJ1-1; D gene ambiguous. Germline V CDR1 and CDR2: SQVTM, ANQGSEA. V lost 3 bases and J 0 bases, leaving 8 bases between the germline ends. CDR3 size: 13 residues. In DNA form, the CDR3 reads TGCAGCGTTGAGACCCGCATGAACACTGAAGCTTTCTTT. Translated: CSVETRMNTEAFF.

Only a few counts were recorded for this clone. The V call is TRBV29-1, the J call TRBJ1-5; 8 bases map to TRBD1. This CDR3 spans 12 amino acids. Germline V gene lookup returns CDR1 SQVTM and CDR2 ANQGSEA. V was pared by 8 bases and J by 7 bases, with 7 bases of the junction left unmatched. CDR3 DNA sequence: TGCAGCATAGGACAGGGTAGGCAGCCCCAGCATTTT. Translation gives CSIGQGRQPQHF.